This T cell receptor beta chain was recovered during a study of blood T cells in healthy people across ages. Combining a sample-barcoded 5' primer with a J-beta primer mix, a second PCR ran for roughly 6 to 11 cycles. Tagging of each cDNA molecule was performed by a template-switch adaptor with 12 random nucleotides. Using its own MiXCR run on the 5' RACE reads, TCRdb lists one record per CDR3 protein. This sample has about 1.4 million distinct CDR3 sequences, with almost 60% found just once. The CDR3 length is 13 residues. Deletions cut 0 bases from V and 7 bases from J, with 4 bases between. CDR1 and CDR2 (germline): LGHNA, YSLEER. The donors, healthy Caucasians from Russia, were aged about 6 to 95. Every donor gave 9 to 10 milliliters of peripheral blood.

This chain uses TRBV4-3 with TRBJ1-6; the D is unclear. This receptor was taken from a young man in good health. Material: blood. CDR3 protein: CASSQDPNSPLHF. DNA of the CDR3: TGCGCCAGCAGCCAAGATCCGAATTCACCCCTCCACTTT.